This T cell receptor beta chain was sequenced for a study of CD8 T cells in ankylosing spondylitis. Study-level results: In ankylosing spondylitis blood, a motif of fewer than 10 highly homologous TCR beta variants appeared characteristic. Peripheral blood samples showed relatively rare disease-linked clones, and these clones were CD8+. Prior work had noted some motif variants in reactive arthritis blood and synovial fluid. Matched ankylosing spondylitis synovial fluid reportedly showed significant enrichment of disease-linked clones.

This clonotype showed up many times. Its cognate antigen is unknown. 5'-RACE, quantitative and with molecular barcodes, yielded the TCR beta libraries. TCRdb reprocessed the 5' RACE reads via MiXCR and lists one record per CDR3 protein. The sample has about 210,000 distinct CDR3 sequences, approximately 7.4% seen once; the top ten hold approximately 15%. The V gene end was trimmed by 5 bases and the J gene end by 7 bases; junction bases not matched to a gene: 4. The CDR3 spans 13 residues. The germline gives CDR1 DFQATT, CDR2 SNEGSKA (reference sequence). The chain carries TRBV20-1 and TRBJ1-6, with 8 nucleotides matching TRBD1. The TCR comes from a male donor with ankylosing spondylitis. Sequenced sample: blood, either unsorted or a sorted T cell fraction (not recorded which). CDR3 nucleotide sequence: TGCAGTGCTGGGGACAGGATCAATTCACCCCTCCACTTT. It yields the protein CSAGDRINSPLHF.